A single sample is the source of the 5 T cell receptor beta chains below, sequenced in a study of cytomegalovirus exposure and HLA in healthy donors. TCRdb keeps only in-frame clones here, not all; method: immunoSEQ multiplex PCR. Among 150,000 to 250,000 clones listed, 84% were seen once. The specimen sequenced was PBMCs. The source is a woman between 25 and 40 years old in good health and CMV-seropositive.

The rearrangement links TRBV30 to TRBJ2-2; a possible D gene is TRBD2 (5 bases). V was cut by 4 bases and J by 5 bases, with 11 bases left in between. Germline V CDR1 and CDR2: GTSNPN, SVGIG (reference sequence). The CDR3 is 13 residues long. CDR3 sequence: CAWIREWTGELFF. The CDR3 nucleotides read TGTGCCTGGATAAGGGAGTGGACCGGGGAGCTGTTTTTT.

V and J are TRBV20-1 and TRBJ1-1, with D unresolved. Trimming shortened V by 5 bases and J by 7 bases, and 11 bases separated the two germline ends. The germline CDR1 and CDR2 sequences are DFQATT and SNEGSKA (reference sequence). The CDR3 is 11 amino acids. The CDR3 protein is CSALTTIEAFF. The CDR3 DNA sequence: TGCAGTGCTCTTACGACTATTGAAGCTTTCTTT.

This clone was observed a handful of times. This rearrangement joins TRBV9 to TRBJ1-2; D is possibly TRBD1 (5 bases). CDR3 size: 13 residues. The germline V and J ends were trimmed by 0 bases and 7 bases, with 10 bases remaining between them. CDR1 and CDR2 from the germline V gene are SGDLS and YYNGEE. This chain's CDR3 is CASSVEQAAGYTF. CDR3 in DNA: TGTGCCAGCAGCGTAGAACAGGCGGCTGGCTACACCTTC.

The J gene is TRBJ1-2, the V gene TRBV7-2, with D possibly being TRBD1 (5 bases). V lost 5 bases to trimming and J lost 6 bases, with 13 bases between them. The CDR3 runs 13 residues. The germline V gene has CDR1 SGHTA and CDR2 FQGNSA. CDR3 nucleotides: TGTGCCAGCAGCGAGAGGCCAGGGCATGGCTACACCTTC. Its protein is CASSERPGHGYTF.

The chain employs TRBV19 and TRBJ1-4; D may be TRBD1 (6 bases). Trimming took off 10 bases at V and 1 base at J, with 13 bases between the two ends. The CDR3 length is 14 residues. From germline, CDR1 is LNHDA and CDR2 SQIVND (reference sequence). The CDR3 bases are TGTGCCACAAGGGAAGGGGGAACTAATGAAAAACTGTTTTTT. Residues: CATREGGTNEKLFF.